This T cell receptor (beta chain) was sequenced during a study of cytomegalovirus exposure and HLA in healthy donors. Of note for this clone: The antigen is not known.

This PCR relied on a set of 60 Vbeta primers and 13 Jbeta primers. The data were produced by immunoSEQ multiplex PCR, yet TCRdb's version contains in-frame clones alone and is incomplete. This sample has 150,000 to 200,000 clones, with roughly 82% found just once. The V gene end was trimmed by 6 bases and the J gene end by 4 bases; junction bases not matched to a gene: 10. Germline lookup yields CDR1 MDHEN and CDR2 SYDVKM. There are 15 residues in the CDR3. Study-level points and caveats: CMV serostatus was the sole immune exposure data available. Specificity of a few CMV-associated chains for CMV antigens was verified in vitro. Clonal expansion, a later analysis showed, was greater in HLA-associated TCR beta chains than in equally common others. Sequences of the TCR beta chain were said to predict the HLA-A and HLA-B alleles of most subjects accurately.

This clonotype originated in a woman aged 30 to 39 in good health and CMV-seronegative. The specimen sequenced was PBMCs. This chain uses TRBV28 with TRBJ2-7; 9 positions match TRBD1. The CDR3 nucleotides read TGTGCCAGCAGAACCCCCGGGACAGGGATTTACGAGCAGTACTTC. Translation gives CASRTPGTGIYEQYF.